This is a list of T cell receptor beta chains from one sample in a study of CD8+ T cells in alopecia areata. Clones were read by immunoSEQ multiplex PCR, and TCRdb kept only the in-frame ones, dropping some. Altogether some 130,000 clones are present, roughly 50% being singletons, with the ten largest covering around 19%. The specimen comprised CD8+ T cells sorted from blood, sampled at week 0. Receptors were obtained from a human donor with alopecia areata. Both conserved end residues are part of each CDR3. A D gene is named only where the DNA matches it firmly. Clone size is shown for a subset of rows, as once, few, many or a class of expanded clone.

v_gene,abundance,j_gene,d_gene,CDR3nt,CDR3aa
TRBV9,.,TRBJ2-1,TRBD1,TGTGCCAGCAGAGCCACAGGGGGCGATGAGCAGTTCTTC,CASRATGGDEQFF
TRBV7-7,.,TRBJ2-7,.,TGTGCTAGCAGCATCGGACGGAACTACGAGCAGTACTTC,CASSIGRNYEQYF
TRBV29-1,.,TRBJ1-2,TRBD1,TGCAGCGGGGGACAGGGACTTGGTTATGGCTACACCTTC,CSGGQGLGYGYTF
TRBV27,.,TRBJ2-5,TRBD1,TGTGCCAGCAGTACACACACAGGGGGCTATCAAGAGACCCAGTACTTC,CASSTHTGGYQETQYF
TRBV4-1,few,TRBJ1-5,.,TGCGCCAGCAGCCATCCAGGGTACAATCAGCCCCAGCATTTT,CASSHPGYNQPQHF
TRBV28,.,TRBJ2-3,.,TGTGCCAGCAGTTTAGGGGAAAACACAGATACGCAGTATTTT,CASSLGENTDTQYF
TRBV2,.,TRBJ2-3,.,TGTGCCAGCAGGCTGGGAGTAGCGGCTACGCAGTATTTT,CASRLGVAATQYF
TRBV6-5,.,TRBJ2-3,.,TGTGCCAGCAGTCCGACCCTCGCACCCGAGTATTTT,CASSPTLAPEYF
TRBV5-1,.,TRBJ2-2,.,TGCGCCAGCAGCCCCCTTTGGCCCACCGGGGAGCTGTTTTTT,CASSPLWPTGELFF
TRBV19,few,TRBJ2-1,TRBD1,TGTGCCAGTACCCCGGAAGGGGGCCCTTACAATGAGCAGTTCTTC,CASTPEGGPYNEQFF
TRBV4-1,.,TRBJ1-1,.,TGCGCCAGCAGCCAAGGAAGGCTACCGGAAGCTTTCTTT,CASSQGRLPEAFF
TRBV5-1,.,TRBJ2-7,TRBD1,TGCGCCAGCAGCGGGAGACAGGGCTACGAGCAGTACTTC,CASSGRQGYEQYF
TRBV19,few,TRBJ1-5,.,TGTGCCAGTACCCTGGGACACGGGGCCCTAAATCAGCCCCAGCATTTT,CASTLGHGALNQPQHF
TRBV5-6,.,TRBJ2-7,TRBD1,TGTGCCAGCAGCTTGGGGGACAGTAAAGAGCAGTACTTC,CASSLGDSKEQYF
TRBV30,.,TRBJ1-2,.,TGTGCCTGGACCCCAGGGGAAAACTATGGCTACACCTTC,CAWTPGENYGYTF
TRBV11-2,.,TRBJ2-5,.,TGTGCCAGCAGCCCCGGAGGGGGCTGGGAGACCCAGTACTTC,CASSPGGGWETQYF
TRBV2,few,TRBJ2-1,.,TGTGCCAGCAGCTACGGGCAGGGGACCCACAATGAGCAGTTCTTC,CASSYGQGTHNEQFF
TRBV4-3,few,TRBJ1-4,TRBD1,TGCGCCAGCAGCCAGCGGACAGGGTTTGGTGCAACTAATGAAAAACTGTTTTTT,CASSQRTGFGATNEKLFF
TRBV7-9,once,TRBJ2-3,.,TGTGCCAGCAGCTTGCCGCCGGGACATTACACAGATACGCAGTATTTT,CASSLPPGHYTDTQYF
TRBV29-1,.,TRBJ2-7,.,TGCAGCGTTGTTGGGCCCCCGGGAGACGAGCAGTACTTC,CSVVGPPGDEQYF
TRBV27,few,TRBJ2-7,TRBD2,TGTGCCAGCAGTTTTTCCGGACTAGCGGGGGACGAGCAGTACTTC,CASSFSGLAGDEQYF
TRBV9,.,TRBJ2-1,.,TGTGCCAGCAGCGCCGGGGGGCCACTTTTCAATGAGCAGTTCTTC,CASSAGGPLFNEQFF
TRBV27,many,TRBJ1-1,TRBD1,TGTGCCAGCAAACGACAGGGGACCATGAACACTGAAGCTTTCTTT,CASKRQGTMNTEAFF
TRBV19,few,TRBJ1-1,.,TGTGCCAGTGGGTGGGTCACTGAAGCTTTCTTT,CASGWVTEAFF